This record covers a single T cell receptor beta chain. Only in-frame clones appear in the TCRdb table, and some are missing; sequencing was by immunoSEQ multiplex PCR. The profile shows approximately 180,000 clones, 88% of them singletons. These data come from a study of blood T cell repertoires in COVID-19. Germline lookup yields CDR1 SGHVS and CDR2 FQNEAQ. V lost 2 bases, J lost 0 bases, and 8 bases lay in between. This CDR3 has 15 amino acids. The chain has TRBV7-8 and TRBJ1-5; D remains unclear. The sequence came from a man aged 40-49 years with active or convalescent COVID-19. The sample comprised peripheral blood. The CDR3 DNA reads as TGTGCCAGCAGCTTACGAGAGAGTAGCAATCAGCCCCAGCATTTT. It is translated as CASSLRESSNQPQHF.